This T cell receptor (beta chain) was identified in a study of cytomegalovirus exposure and HLA in healthy donors. General study points: Most TCR sequences were rare, but some public TCRs occurred in many donors. Investigators reported 150 to 200 TCR beta chains as tied to cytomegalovirus. The tendency of first-cohort TCR clusters to co-occur in the 120 or so validation repertoires was the finding of a later analysis. A few CMV-associated chains proved CMV antigen-specific in vitro.

The method was immunoSEQ multiplex PCR; TCRdb's version includes in-frame clones alone and lacks a portion of them. The sample shows 90,000 or so clones, 75% to 90% of them seen only once. A note on this clone: The target antigen is unknown.

CDR3 size: 13 residues. V lost 8 bases and J 5 bases, leaving 15 bases between the germline ends. Germline-derived CDR1 and CDR2 are MDHEN and SYDVKM. This chain links TRBV28 with TRBJ1-1; D unresolved. Sequenced sample: PBMCs. The receptor comes from a man between 18 and 29 years old in good health and CMV-seropositive. CDR3 sequence reads: CASLGSHGTEAFF. In nucleotides, the CDR3 is TGTGCCAGCCTTGGTTCTCACGGGACTGAAGCTTTCTTT.